These 26 T cell receptor beta chains came from one sample sequenced in a study of cytomegalovirus exposure and HLA in healthy donors. PCR involved 60 Vbeta and 13 Jbeta primers. Clones were sequenced by immunoSEQ multiplex PCR, and TCRdb holds only the in-frame ones, with some missing. Among approximately 110,000 clones listed, 73% were seen once. The sample was PBMCs. These receptors all come from a man aged 55 to 70 in good health and CMV-seropositive.

The J gene is TRBJ1-2, the V gene TRBV7-2, with D unclear. CDR1 is SGHTA and CDR2 is FQGNSA in the germline V gene. Trimming removed 3 bases from V and 8 bases from J, with 16 bases in between. The CDR3 sequence is 14 residues long. The CDR3 DNA reads TGTGCCAGCAGCTTCCGGACTCAATCCGGGGGCTACACCTTC. It encodes CASSFRTQSGGYTF.

The chain has TRBV6-1 and TRBJ1-2, with TRBD1 matching over 11 bases. Germline assignment: CDR1 MNHNS and CDR2 SASEGT. The CDR3 length is 15 residues. The ends lost 4 bases at V and 4 bases at J; junction bases unmatched: 5. Here the CDR3 DNA reads TGTGCCAGCAGTGCCCGGACAGGGGGCCTCTATGGCTACACCTTC. It specifies CASSARTGGLYGYTF.

V is TRBV6-6 and J is TRBJ2-5, with no clear D. The CDR3 totals 13 residues. Trimming took off 4 bases at V and 1 base at J, with 7 bases between the two ends. The germline CDR1 and CDR2 sequences are MNHNY and SVGAGI (reference sequence). DNA for the CDR3: TGTGCCAGCAGTTTAGTCCCCCAAGAGACCCAGTACTTC. Its translation is CASSLVPQETQYF.

The V gene is TRBV29-1, the J gene TRBJ2-3, with TRBD2 identical over 7 bases. V lost 4 bases to trimming and J lost 4 bases; unmatched junction nucleotides: 11. CDR3 length: 15 residues. Germline lookup yields CDR1 SQVTM and CDR2 ANQGSEA. CDR3 region: CSVGFARGNPDTQYF. As DNA, the CDR3 is TGCAGCGTTGGATTTGCGCGGGGGAACCCAGATACGCAGTATTTT.

This rearrangement joins TRBV7-2 to TRBJ2-3; D is unresolved. The CDR3 extends over 14 amino acids. Germline V gene lookup returns CDR1 SGHTA and CDR2 FQGNSA. Trimming pared 4 bases from V and 4 bases from J, leaving 12 bases between. CDR3 coding DNA: TGTGCCAGCAGCTCAAGGAGTAAACCAGATACGCAGTATTTT. Amino acid sequence: CASSSRSKPDTQYF.

The V call is TRBV10-3, the J call TRBJ1-2, with D unclear. The CDR3 has 13 residues. Trimming shortened V by 7 bases and J by 4 bases, and 13 bases separated the two germline ends. CDR1 ENHRY and CDR2 SYGVKD come from the germline V gene. CDR3 sequence reads: CAITSFGFYGYTF. The CDR3 DNA reads as TGTGCCATCACCTCCTTCGGGTTCTATGGCTACACCTTC.

The V gene is TRBV5-1, the J gene TRBJ2-2, with D perhaps TRBD1 (6 bases). The germline V gene encodes CDR1 SGHRS and CDR2 YFSETQ. Trimming left V 0 bases short and J 4 bases short, with 13 bases between. CDR3 length: 16 amino acids. The CDR3 loop reads CASSLGQVRGTGELFF. In DNA form, the CDR3 reads TGCGCCAGCAGCTTGGGACAGGTTAGGGGCACCGGGGAGCTGTTTTTT.

V and J are TRBV6-5 and TRBJ1-6, with D hard to call. V lost 6 bases to trimming and J lost 7 bases, with 7 bases between them. The CDR3 extends over 12 amino acids. The germline V gene encodes CDR1 MNHEY and CDR2 SVGAGI. Written as DNA, the CDR3 is TGTGCCAGCAGCCATAGAAATTCACCCCTCCACTTT. As protein: CASSHRNSPLHF.

J is TRBJ1-4 and V is TRBV2; a possible D gene is TRBD1 (6 bases). CDR1 SNHLY and CDR2 FYNNEI come from the germline V gene. This CDR3 has 13 residues. The ends were cut back, 7 bases at V and 4 bases at J, with 10 bases in the middle. The CDR3 spells CASKGQLNEKLFF. CDR3 DNA sequence: TGTGCCAGCAAAGGACAGCTTAATGAAAAACTGTTTTTT. Full variable domain (remainder filled in from reference TRBV2 and TRBJ1-4): EPEVTQTPSHQVTQMGQEVILRCVPISNHLYFYWYRQILGQKVEFLVSFYNNEISEKSEIFDDQFSVERPDGSNFTLKIRSTKLEDSAMYFCASKGQLNEKLFFGSGTQLSVL.

This clone turned up a few times. The chain uses TRBV15 and TRBJ1-5; 9 bases match TRBD1. Germline lookup yields CDR1 LNHNV and CDR2 YYDKDF (reference sequence). The CDR3 is 16 residues long. V trimming: 0 bases; J trimming: 7 bases; junction bases outside the gene matches: 7. The CDR3 coding sequence is TGTGCCACCAGCAGAGATCGGGGGACAGGGTTGCAGCCCCAGCATTTT. Its translation is CATSRDRGTGLQPQHF.

This rearrangement joins TRBV9 to TRBJ2-5; TRBD1 is a possible D gene (6 bases). Per germline, CDR1 SGDLS and CDR2 YYNGEE. The CDR3 is made up of 13 amino acids. With 0 bases removed from V and 3 bases from J, the gap between germline ends came to 6 bases. CDR3 region: CASSVGTEETQYF. In DNA form, the CDR3 reads TGTGCCAGCAGCGTAGGGACAGAAGAGACCCAGTACTTC.

The chain carries TRBV7-6 and TRBJ1-1; 7 bases align to TRBD1. The germline V gene has CDR1 SGHVS and CDR2 FNYEAQ. The CDR3 extends over 15 amino acids. The trim removed 1 base at V and 1 base at J, leaving 3 bases unmatched. DNA of the CDR3: TGTGCCAGCAGCTTAGAGGGGGCTGGGAACACTGAAGCTTTCTTT. Translation gives CASSLEGAGNTEAFF.

CDR3 sequence: CASSVGGGEGNEQFF. CDR3 DNA sequence: TGTGCCAGCAGCGTAGGGGGGGGCGAGGGAAATGAGCAGTTCTTC. This rearrangement joins TRBV9 to TRBJ2-1; D is possibly TRBD2 (7 bases). The CDR3 loop spans 15 amino acids. Germline CDR1 SGDLS, CDR2 YYNGEE. V shed 0 bases and J shed 7 bases, with 14 bases lying between them. The variable domain in full, completed from reference TRBV9 and TRBJ2-1, reads DSGVTQTPKHLITATGQRVTLRCSPRSGDLSVYWYQQSLDQGLQFLIQYYNGEERAKGNILERFSAQQFPDLHSELNLSSLELGDSALYFCASSVGGGEGNEQFFGPGTRLTVL.

The rearrangement links TRBV5-1 to TRBJ2-3; maybe TRBD2 (6 bases). Germline V gene sequence: CDR1 SGHRS, CDR2 YFSETQ. The CDR3 is made up of 14 amino acids. Trimming pared 0 bases from V and 1 base from J, leaving 6 bases between. The CDR3 DNA follows: TGCGCCAGCAGCTTGGGGGGGGGCACAGATACGCAGTATTTT. Translated, it gives CASSLGGGTDTQYF.

The rearrangement links TRBV5-4 to TRBJ2-1, with D perhaps matching TRBD2 (6 bases). Germline lookup yields CDR1 SGHNT and CDR2 YYREEE (reference sequence). V was cut by 2 bases and J by 9 bases, with 12 bases left in between. The CDR3 is made up of 13 amino acids. This CDR3 is CASSFTGGSEQFF. CDR3 sequence (DNA): TGTGCCAGCAGCTTCACAGGAGGGAGTGAGCAGTTCTTC.

The chain links TRBV6-6 to TRBJ2-2; 7 nucleotides agree with TRBD1. The CDR3 has 15 residues. Trimming removed 8 bases from V and 0 bases from J; junction bases left unmatched: 6. Germline V gene sequence: CDR1 MNHNY, CDR2 SVGAGI (reference sequence). Here the CDR3 reads CASGTGETNTGELFF. CDR3 nucleotides: TGTGCCAGCGGAACAGGGGAGACGAACACCGGGGAGCTGTTTTTT.

The chain uses TRBV7-6 and TRBJ1-2, with D maybe TRBD1 (6 bases). Trimming stripped 3 bases from V and 3 bases from J, with 11 bases between. Germline-derived CDR1 and CDR2 are SGHVS and FNYEAQ. This CDR3 region has 14 residues. This CDR3 reads CASSLGPGDYGYTF. The CDR3 nucleotides read TGTGCCAGCAGCTTGGGGCCAGGGGACTATGGCTACACCTTC.

The chain is built from TRBV10-3 and TRBJ2-7, with 9 bases identical to TRBD1. The CDR3 consists of 15 residues. V lost 0 bases to trimming and J lost 4 bases; unmatched junction nucleotides: 4. Germline CDR1 ENHRY, CDR2 SYGVKD. The CDR3: CAISESTGGQYEQYF. The CDR3 bases are TGTGCCATCAGTGAGTCCACAGGGGGCCAGTACGAGCAGTACTTC.

The table lists this clone with a count of one. This chain links TRBV5-1 with TRBJ1-3; perhaps TRBD1 as D (5 bases). Trimming removed 0 bases from V and 0 bases from J, with 10 bases in between. The length of the CDR3 is 16 residues. Germline CDR1 and CDR2: SGHRS and YFSETQ. Here the CDR3 reads CASSLATDPSGNTIYF. In DNA form, the CDR3 reads TGCGCCAGCAGCTTGGCGACAGACCCCTCTGGAAACACCATATATTTT.

The chain carries TRBV5-1 and TRBJ1-1, with D maybe TRBD1 (5 bases). Germline V gene lookup returns CDR1 SGHRS and CDR2 YFSETQ. V shed 0 bases and J shed 4 bases, with 10 bases lying between them. This CDR3 contains 14 residues. The CDR3 nucleotides are TGCGCCAGCAGCTTGGGACAGTTTTTCACTGAAGCTTTCTTT. It is translated as CASSLGQFFTEAFF.

A few counts support this clone. This chain connects TRBV10-3 to TRBJ2-1; tentatively, D is TRBD1 (6 bases). Germline V gene data show CDR1 as ENHRY and CDR2 as SYGVKD. The CDR3 totals 14 residues. Deletions cut 3 bases from V and 7 bases from J, with 13 bases between. DNA for the CDR3: TGTGCCATCAGTGATGGGTCGAGGGGGAATGAGCAGTTCTTC. It encodes CAISDGSRGNEQFF.

This clone was observed a single time. J is TRBJ2-2 and V is TRBV27; D not certain. The CDR3 length is 14 residues. The V gene's germline CDR1 is MNHEY and CDR2 SMNVEV (reference sequence). V lost 3 bases, J lost 6 bases, and 11 bases lay in between. The CDR3 loop is CASSFNLRSGELFF. The CDR3 DNA reads TGTGCCAGCAGTTTCAATTTGAGATCCGGGGAGCTGTTTTTT.

V usage is TRBV7-3 and J usage is TRBJ2-3, with 11 bases that match TRBD2. This CDR3 spans 17 amino acids. Trimming at V came to 1 base and at J to 5 bases, leaving 8 bases not matched to a gene. Germline values: CDR1 SGHTA, CDR2 FQGTGA. DNA for the CDR3: TGTGCCAGCAGCTTAAGGAGGCTAGCGGGGGGAGAAGATACGCAGTATTTT. Protein product: CASSLRRLAGGEDTQYF. The whole variable domain, filled in from reference TRBV7-3 and TRBJ2-3, reads GAGVSQTPSNKVTEKGKYVELRCDPISGHTALYWYRQSLGQGPEFLIYFQGTGAADDSGLPNDRFFAVRPEGSVSTLKIQRTERGDSAVYLCASSLRRLAGGEDTQYFGPGTRLTVL.

This clone turned up a few times. The chain combines TRBV28 with TRBJ1-2; D possibly corresponds to TRBD1 (6 bases). There are 14 residues in the CDR3. Germline V gene data show CDR1 as MDHEN and CDR2 as SYDVKM. Trimming shortened V by 2 bases and J by 9 bases, and 16 bases separated the two germline ends. The CDR3 nucleotides are TGTGCCAGCAGTTTAACGGGGGGCGCGAGGAGCTACACCTTC. Translation: CASSLTGGARSYTF.

V gene TRBV7-9 combines with J gene TRBJ2-2, with D possibly being TRBD2 (6 bases). From germline, CDR1 is SEHNR and CDR2 FQNEAQ (reference sequence). This CDR3 has 15 amino acids. The V end was cut by 2 bases, the J end by 7 bases, with 14 bases between. The CDR3 region is CASSLSQSGSGELFF. The CDR3 DNA reads TGTGCCAGCAGCTTAAGCCAATCCGGGAGCGGGGAGCTGTTTTTT.

V usage is TRBV5-1 and J usage is TRBJ2-5; 11 bases line up with TRBD2. Germline assignment: CDR1 SGHRS and CDR2 YFSETQ. This CDR3 spans 17 amino acids. Unmatched junction bases numbered 11, after V lost 2 bases and J lost 5 bases. In DNA, the CDR3 is TGCGCCAGCAGCTTAGCCTTAACTAGCGGGGGCCGGGAGACCCAGTACTTC. Protein product: CASSLALTSGGRETQYF.